This T cell receptor (beta chain) was documented in a study of control samples from healthy donors and cancer patients. Germline loops: CDR1 MRHNA, CDR2 SNTAGT. The CDR3 consists of 13 residues. V shed 8 bases and J shed 3 bases, with 8 bases lying between them. There are a few counts of this clone. TCRdb's table, derived via immunoSEQ multiplex PCR, lists solely in-frame clones and lacks some. Here the sample spans roughly 170,000 clones, 88% being singletons. This receptor was obtained from a woman between 25 and 40 years old in good health. The chain is built from TRBV6-4 and TRBJ2-6, with D possibly being TRBD2 (5 bases). Input material: blood. As DNA, the CDR3 is TGTGCCAGCCGGGCGGGTGGGGCCAACGTCCTGACTTTC. It encodes CASRAGGANVLTF.